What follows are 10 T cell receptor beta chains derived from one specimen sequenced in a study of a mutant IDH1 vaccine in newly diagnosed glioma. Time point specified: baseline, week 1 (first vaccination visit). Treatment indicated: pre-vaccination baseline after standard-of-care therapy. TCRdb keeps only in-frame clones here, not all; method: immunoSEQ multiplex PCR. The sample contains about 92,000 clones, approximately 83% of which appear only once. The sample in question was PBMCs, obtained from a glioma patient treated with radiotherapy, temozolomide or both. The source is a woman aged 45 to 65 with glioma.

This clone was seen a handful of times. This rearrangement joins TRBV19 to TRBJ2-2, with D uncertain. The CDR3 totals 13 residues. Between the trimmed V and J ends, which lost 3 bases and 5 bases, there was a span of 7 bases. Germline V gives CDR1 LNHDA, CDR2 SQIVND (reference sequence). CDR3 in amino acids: CASSIAETGELFF. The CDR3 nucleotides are TGTGCCAGTAGTATTGCGGAAACCGGGGAGCTGTTTTTT.

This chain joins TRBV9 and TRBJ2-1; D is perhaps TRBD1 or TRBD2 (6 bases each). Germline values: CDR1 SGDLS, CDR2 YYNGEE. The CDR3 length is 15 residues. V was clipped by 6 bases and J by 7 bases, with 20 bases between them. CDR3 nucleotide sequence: TGTGCCAGCACTCCATTCGGGGGCCCGGGGAATGAGCAGTTCTTC. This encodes CASTPFGGPGNEQFF.

Here the CDR3 reads CASSQEWDRRYSNQPQHF. CDR3 bases: TGCGCCAGCAGCCAAGAATGGGACAGAAGGTATAGCAATCAGCCCCAGCATTTT. V gene TRBV4-1 combines with J gene TRBJ1-5, with TRBD1 matching 7 bases. V was pared by 0 bases and J by 0 bases, with 8 bases of the junction left unmatched. Per germline, CDR1 MGHRA and CDR2 YSYEKL. The CDR3 runs 18 residues.

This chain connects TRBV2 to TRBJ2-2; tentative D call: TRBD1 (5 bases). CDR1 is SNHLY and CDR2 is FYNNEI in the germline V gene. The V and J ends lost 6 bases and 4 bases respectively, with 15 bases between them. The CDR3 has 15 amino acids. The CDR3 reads CASRLTGVGTGELFF. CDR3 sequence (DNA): TGTGCCAGCAGGTTAACAGGCGTTGGCACCGGGGAGCTGTTTTTT. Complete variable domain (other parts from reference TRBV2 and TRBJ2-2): EPEVTQTPSHQVTQMGQEVILRCVPISNHLYFYWYRQILGQKVEFLVSFYNNEISEKSEIFDDQFSVERPDGSNFTLKIRSTKLEDSAMYFCASRLTGVGTGELFFGEGSRLTVL.

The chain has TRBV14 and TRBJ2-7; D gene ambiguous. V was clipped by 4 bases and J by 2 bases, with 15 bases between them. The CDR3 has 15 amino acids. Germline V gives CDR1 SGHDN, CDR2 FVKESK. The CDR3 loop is CASSPTRPIAYEQYF. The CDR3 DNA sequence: TGTGCCAGCAGCCCCACGCGACCCATTGCCTACGAGCAGTACTTC.

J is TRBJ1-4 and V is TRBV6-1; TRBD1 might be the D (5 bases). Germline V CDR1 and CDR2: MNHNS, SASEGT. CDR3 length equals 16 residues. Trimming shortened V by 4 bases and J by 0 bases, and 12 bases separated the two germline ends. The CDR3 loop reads CASSAGGGSTNEKLFF. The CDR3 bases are TGTGCCAGCAGTGCCGGGGGGGGATCAACTAATGAAAAACTGTTTTTT.

CDR3 nucleotide sequence: TGTGCGCGCGGGGGGGTACAGGGGATAACCTACGAGCAGTACTTC. Amino acid sequence: CARGGVQGITYEQYF. The genes are TRBV30 and TRBJ2-7; TRBD2 agrees at 9 bases. Germline CDR1 and CDR2: GTSNPN and SVGIG (reference sequence). The CDR3 runs 15 residues.

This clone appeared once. CDR3 loop: CASSASTDTQYF. In nucleotides, the CDR3 is TGTGCCAGCAGTGCTAGCACAGATACGCAGTATTTT. The chain carries TRBV6-5 and TRBJ2-3; no clear D gene. V was shortened by 5 bases and J by 0 bases, with 3 bases between the two germline ends. CDR1 is MNHEY, CDR2 SVGAGI, per germline. This CDR3 comprises 12 residues.

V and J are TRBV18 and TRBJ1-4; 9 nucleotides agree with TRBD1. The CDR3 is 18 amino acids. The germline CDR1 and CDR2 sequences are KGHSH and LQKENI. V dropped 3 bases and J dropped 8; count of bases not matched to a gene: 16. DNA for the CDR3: TGTGCCAGCTCACCGAATGGGGACAGGGTCTTTGGCTCGGAAAAACTGTTTTTT. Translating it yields CASSPNGDRVFGSEKLFF.

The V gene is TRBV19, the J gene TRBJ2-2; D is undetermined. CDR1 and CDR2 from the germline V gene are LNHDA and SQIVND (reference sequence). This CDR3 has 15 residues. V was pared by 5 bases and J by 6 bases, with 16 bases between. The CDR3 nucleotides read TGTGCCAGTAGTCCCAAGTGGACCGTTCCCGGGGAGCTGTTTTTT. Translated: CASSPKWTVPGELFF.